This TCR beta chain was sequenced for a study of blood T cells in healthy people across ages. As for the study in general: The capture of about one barcoded beta molecule per two T cells was achieved by template switching.

A second about 7 to 11 cycle PCR used barcoded and J-beta primers. TCRdb passed the 5' RACE reads through MiXCR, listing each CDR3 protein once. The repertoire consists of 650,000 to 800,000 distinct CDR3 sequences, with approximately 48% occurring once and the leading ten covering approximately 19%. Germline assignment: CDR1 LGHNA and CDR2 YSLEER. Trimming pared 5 bases from V and 9 bases from J, leaving 11 bases between. The CDR3 extends over 12 amino acids. The receptor was derived from a man in his sixties in good health. The chain joins TRBV4-3 to TRBJ2-1; tentative D call: TRBD2 (5 bases). Sequencing was done on a sample of blood. The CDR3 DNA reads as TGCGCCAGCAGCAATAGGGCGGGTGAGCAGTTCTTC. This sequence encodes CASSNRAGEQFF.